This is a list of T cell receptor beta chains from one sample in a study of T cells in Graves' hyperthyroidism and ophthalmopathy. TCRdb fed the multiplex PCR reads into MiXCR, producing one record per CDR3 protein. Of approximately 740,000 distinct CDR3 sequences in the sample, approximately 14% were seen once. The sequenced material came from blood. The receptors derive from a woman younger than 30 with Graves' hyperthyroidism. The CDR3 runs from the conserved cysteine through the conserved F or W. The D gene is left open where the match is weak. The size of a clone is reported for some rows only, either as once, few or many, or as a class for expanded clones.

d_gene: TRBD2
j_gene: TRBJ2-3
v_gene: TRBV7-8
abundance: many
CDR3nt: TGTGCCAGCAGCTTAGCCCGCGGGAGGGCTCAACGACAAGATACGCAGTATTTT
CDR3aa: CASSLARGRAQRQDTQYF

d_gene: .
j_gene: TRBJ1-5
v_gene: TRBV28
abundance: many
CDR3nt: TGTGCCAGCAGCACCCAGGGTTTTAGACAGCCCCAGCATTTT
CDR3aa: CASSTQGFRQPQHF

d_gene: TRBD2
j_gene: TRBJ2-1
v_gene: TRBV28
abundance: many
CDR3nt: TGTGCCAGCAGCCACCCATATTATGGCGGGAGGGCCGATGAGCAGTTCTTC
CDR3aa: CASSHPYYGGRADEQFF

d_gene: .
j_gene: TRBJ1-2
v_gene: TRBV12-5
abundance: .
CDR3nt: TGTGCTAGTGGTGGTGCTTGGAACTATGGCTACACCTTC
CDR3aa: CASGGAWNYGYTF

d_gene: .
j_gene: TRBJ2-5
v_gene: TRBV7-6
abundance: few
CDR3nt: TGTGCCAGCAGCTCGTCGTCTGGCCCAGCCGAGACCCAGTACTTC
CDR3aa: CASSSSSGPAETQYF

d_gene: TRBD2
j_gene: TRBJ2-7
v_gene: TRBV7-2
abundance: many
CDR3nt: TGTGCCAGCAGCTTAGAAGTGACTAGCGGGATTTACGAGCAGTACTTC
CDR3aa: CASSLEVTSGIYEQYF

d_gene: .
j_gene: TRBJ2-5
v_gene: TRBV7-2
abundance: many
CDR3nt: TGTGCCAGCAGCTTAGCGGGACAAGACCAAGAGACCCAGTACTTC
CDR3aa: CASSLAGQDQETQYF

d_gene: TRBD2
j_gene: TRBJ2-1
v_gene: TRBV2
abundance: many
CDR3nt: TGTGCCAGCACCTTAGCGGGATCATACCATGAGCAGTTCTTC
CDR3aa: CASTLAGSYHEQFF

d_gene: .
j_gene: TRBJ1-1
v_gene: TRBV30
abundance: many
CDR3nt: TGTGCCTGGAGTGTATCACTAAGGAACACTGAAGCTTTCTTT
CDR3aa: CAWSVSLRNTEAFF

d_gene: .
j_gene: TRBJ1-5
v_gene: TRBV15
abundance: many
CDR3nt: TGTGCCACAGGGCGGTGGAATCAGCCCCAGCATTTT
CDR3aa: CATGRWNQPQHF

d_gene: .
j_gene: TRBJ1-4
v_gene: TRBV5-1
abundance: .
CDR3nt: TGCGCCAGCAGCTTAGATACTGCAGGAGGCGGACAAAAACTGTTTTTT
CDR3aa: CASSLDTAGGGQKLFF

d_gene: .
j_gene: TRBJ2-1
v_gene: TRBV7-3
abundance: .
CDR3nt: TGTGCCAGCAGCTTAGATACTGGGGTTGACAATGAGCAGTTCTTC
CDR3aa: CASSLDTGVDNEQFF

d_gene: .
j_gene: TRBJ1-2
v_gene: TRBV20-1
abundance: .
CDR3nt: TGCAGTGCTAGCGCCCGGGCCGGACAGATCGGCTATGGCTACACCTTC
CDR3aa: CSASARAGQIGYGYTF

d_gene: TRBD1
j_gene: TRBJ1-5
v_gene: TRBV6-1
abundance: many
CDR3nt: TGTGCCAGCCGTCGGCGGACAGGGATAGGCAATCAGCCCCAGCATTTT
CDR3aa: CASRRRTGIGNQPQHF

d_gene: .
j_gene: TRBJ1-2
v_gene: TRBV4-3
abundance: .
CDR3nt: TGCGCCAGCAGCCAAGACGCCCCCAGGAATAGCAACTATGGCTACACCTTC
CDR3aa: CASSQDAPRNSNYGYTF

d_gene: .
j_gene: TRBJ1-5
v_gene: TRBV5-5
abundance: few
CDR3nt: TGTGCCAGCAGCCCTGGACAAGATAGCAATCAGCCCCAGCATTTT
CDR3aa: CASSPGQDSNQPQHF

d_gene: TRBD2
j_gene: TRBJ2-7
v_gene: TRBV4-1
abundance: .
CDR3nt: TGCGCCAGCAGCCAAGATCTTATGCAGAGGACTAGAATAGGGATAACCTACGAGCAGTACTTC
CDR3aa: CASSQDLMQRTRIGITYEQYF

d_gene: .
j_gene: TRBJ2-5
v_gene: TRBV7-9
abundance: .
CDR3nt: TGTGCCAGCAGCTCCGCAGCGGGCGGTGAGACCCAGTACTTC
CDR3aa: CASSSAAGGETQYF

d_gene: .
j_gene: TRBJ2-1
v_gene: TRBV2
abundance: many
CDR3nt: TGTGCCAGCAGGGACTTCGGTTGGGGTGAGCAGTTCTTC
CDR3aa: CASRDFGWGEQFF

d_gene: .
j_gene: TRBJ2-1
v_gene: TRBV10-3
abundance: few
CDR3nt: TGTGCCATCAGTGAGGGAGAACTAGCTACGTATGAGCAGTTCTTC
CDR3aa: CAISEGELATYEQFF

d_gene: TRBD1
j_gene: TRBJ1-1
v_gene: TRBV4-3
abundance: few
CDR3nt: TGCGCCAGCAGCCAGGGGACAGGCGATCCTGAAGCTTTCTTT
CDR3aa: CASSQGTGDPEAFF

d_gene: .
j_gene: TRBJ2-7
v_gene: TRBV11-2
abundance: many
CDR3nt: TGTGCCAGCAGCTGGGGATGGGGGAGAGGCTACGAGCAGTACTTC
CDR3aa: CASSWGWGRGYEQYF

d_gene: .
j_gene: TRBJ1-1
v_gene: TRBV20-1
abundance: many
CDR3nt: TGCAGTCCTAGGGCCGGGAACACTGAAGCTTTCTTT
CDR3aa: CSPRAGNTEAFF

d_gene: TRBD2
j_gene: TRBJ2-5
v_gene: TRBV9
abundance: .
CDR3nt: TGTGCCAGCAGCGTCGGACTAGCGGGAGTGGAGACCCAGTACTTC
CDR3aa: CASSVGLAGVETQYF

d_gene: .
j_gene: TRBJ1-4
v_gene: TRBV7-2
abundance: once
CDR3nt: TGTGCCAGCAGCCCCCGGATGCCGGGGCCCCTCCGGGGGAATGAAAAACTGTTTTTT
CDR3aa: CASSPRMPGPLRGNEKLFF

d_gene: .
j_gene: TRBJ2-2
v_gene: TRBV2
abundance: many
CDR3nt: TGTGCCAGCAGGAAATGGGACGGAGAGACCGGGGAGCTGTTTTTT
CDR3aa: CASRKWDGETGELFF

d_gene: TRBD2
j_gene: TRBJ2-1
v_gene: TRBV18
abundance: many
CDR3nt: TGTGCCAGCTCACCACCGAGCCTAGCGGGAGGAAAAGGGAATGAGCAGTTCTTC
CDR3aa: CASSPPSLAGGKGNEQFF

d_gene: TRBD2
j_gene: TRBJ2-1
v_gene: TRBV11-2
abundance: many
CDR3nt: TGTGCCAGCAGCCAAACGCTAGCGGGAGCTGGCAATGAGCAGTTCTTC
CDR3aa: CASSQTLAGAGNEQFF

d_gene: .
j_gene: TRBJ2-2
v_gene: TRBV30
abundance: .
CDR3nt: TGTGCCTGGAAAAGGCTGGGAGACACCGGGGAGCTGTTTTTT
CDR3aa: CAWKRLGDTGELFF

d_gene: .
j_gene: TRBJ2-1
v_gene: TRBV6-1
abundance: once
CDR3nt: TGTGCCAGCAGTGAGGGTCGGGGCAATGGGCAGTTCTTC
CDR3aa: CASSEGRGNGQFF

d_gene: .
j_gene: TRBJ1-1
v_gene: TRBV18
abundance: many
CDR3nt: TGTGCCAGCTCACGGGTAGGTCTGGCTGAAGCTTTCTTT
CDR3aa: CASSRVGLAEAFF

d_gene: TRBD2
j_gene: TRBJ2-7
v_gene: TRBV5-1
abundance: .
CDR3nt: TGCGCCAGCAGCTTGGGACAGTTACTAGCGGGAGGGCCGTACGAGCAGTACTTC
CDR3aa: CASSLGQLLAGGPYEQYF

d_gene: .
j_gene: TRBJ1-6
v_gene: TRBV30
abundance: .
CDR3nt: TGTGCCTGGAGGGGGGGTAATTCACCCCTCCACTTT
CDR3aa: CAWRGGNSPLHF

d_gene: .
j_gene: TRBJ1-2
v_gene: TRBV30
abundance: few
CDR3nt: TGTGCCTGGAATGAGGCTCCGGGCGGCTACACCTTC
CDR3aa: CAWNEAPGGYTF

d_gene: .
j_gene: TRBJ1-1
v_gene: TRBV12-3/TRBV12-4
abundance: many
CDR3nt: TGTGCCAGCAGGATCGCACGGAAGAACACTGAAGCTTTCTTT
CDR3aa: CASRIARKNTEAFF

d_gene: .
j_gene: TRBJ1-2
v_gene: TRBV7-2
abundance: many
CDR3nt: TGTGCCAGCAGCTTAACGACCTATGGCTACACCTTC
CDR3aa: CASSLTTYGYTF

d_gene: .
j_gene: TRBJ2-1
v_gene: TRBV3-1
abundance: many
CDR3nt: TGTGCCAACAGCCAAAGCTGGGGTAACAATGAGCAGTTCTTC
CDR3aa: CANSQSWGNNEQFF

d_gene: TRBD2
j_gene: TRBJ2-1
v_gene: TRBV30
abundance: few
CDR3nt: TGTGCCTGGAGTTTAGGACTAGCGGAAAACAATGAGCAGTTCTTC
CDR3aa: CAWSLGLAENNEQFF

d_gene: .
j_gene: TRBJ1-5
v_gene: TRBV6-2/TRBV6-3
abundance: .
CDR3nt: TGTGCCAGCACCCCCTGGGGACTAGGGAGCAATCAGCCCCAGCATTTT
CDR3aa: CASTPWGLGSNQPQHF

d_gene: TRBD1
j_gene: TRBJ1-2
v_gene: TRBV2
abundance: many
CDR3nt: TGTGCCAGCAGTGAAGCCGTCAGACCGGGACAGGGGATTTTACGCTATGGCTACACCTTC
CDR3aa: CASSEAVRPGQGILRYGYTF

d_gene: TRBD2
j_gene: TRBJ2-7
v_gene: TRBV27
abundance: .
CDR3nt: TGTGCCAGCAGTCCCGGTAGCGGGAGCTACGAGCAGTACTTC
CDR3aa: CASSPGSGSYEQYF

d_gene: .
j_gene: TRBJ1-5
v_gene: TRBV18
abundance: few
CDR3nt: TGTGCCAGCTCACCTATGGCGGGGACCAATCAGCCCCAGCATTTT
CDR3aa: CASSPMAGTNQPQHF

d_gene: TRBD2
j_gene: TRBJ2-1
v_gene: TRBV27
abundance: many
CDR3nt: TGTGCCAGCAGTTTTGTACTTTATAGCGGGAGCTCCTACAATGAGCAGTTCTTC
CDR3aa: CASSFVLYSGSSYNEQFF

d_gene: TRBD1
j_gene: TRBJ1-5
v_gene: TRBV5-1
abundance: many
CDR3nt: TGCGCCAGCAGCCGAGGACAGGGCCAGCCCCAGCATTTT
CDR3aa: CASSRGQGQPQHF

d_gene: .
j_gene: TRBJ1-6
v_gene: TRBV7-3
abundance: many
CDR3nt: TGTGCCAGCAGCTTTTACCAGAATTCACCCCTCCACTTT
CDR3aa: CASSFYQNSPLHF

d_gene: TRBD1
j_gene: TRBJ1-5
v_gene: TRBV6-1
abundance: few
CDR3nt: TGTGCCAGCAGTTCAGGGGGCGGTCATCAGCCCCAGCATTTT
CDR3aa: CASSSGGGHQPQHF

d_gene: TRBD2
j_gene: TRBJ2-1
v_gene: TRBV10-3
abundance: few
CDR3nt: TGTGCCACCGTACTAGCGGCCTCCTACAATGAGCAGTTCTTC
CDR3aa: CATVLAASYNEQFF

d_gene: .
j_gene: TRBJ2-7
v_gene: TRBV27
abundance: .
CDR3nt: TGTGCCAGCAGTTTATCTTCCCGCGAAAGGCAGTACTTC
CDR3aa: CASSLSSRERQYF

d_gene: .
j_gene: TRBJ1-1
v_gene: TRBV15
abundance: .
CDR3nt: TGTGCCACCAGCAGAGATGAGGTCCCAGGATCTGAAGCTTTCTTT
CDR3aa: CATSRDEVPGSEAFF

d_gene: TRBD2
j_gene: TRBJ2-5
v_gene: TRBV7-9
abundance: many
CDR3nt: TGTGCCAGCAGCTGGTCGACTAGCGTGGGGGATAAGTACTTC
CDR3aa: CASSWSTSVGDKYF

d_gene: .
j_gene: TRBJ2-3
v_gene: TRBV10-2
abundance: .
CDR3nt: TGCGCCAGCAGTGAGCCCTTAGGAGATACGCAGTATTTT
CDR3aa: CASSEPLGDTQYF

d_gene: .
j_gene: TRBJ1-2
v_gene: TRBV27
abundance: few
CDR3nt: TGTGCCAGCAGTTATAGGGGGGTACATGGCTACACCTTC
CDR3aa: CASSYRGVHGYTF

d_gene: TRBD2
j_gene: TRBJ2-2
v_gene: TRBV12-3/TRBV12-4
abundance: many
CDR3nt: TGTGCCAGCAGTCCGGGACTAGCGGGGAGAGGTGGGGAGCTGTTTTTT
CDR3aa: CASSPGLAGRGGELFF

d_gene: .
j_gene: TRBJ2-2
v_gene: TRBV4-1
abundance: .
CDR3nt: TGCGCCAGCAGCCAAGACCAGGTGAAAACCCCGGGGGAGCTGTTTTTT
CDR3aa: CASSQDQVKTPGELFF

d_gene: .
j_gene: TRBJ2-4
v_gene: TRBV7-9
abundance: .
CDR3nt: TGTGCCAGCAGCGTCGGGGGATTCGAAAAAAACATTCAGTACTTC
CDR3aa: CASSVGGFEKNIQYF

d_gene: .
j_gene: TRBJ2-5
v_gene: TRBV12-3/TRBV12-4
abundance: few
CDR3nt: TGTGCCAGCAGCAAGGGACGGATAGTGGCCCAGTACTTC
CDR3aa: CASSKGRIVAQYF

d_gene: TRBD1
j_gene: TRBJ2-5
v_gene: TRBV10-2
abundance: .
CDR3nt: TGCGCCAGCAGTGAACTTCTGGTGGGGACAGCCTACCAAGAGACCCAGTACTTC
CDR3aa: CASSELLVGTAYQETQYF

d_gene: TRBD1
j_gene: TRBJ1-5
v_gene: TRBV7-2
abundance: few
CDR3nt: TGTGCCAGCAGCTTCGCCGGGACAGGGGGCTCCAATCAGCCCCAGCATTTT
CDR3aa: CASSFAGTGGSNQPQHF

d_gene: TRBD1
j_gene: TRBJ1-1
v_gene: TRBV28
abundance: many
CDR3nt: TGTGCCAGCAGGGGGATGACAGGGGTGAACACTGAAGCTTTCTTT
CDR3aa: CASRGMTGVNTEAFF

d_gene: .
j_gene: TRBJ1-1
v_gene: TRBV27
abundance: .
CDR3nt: TGTGCCAGCAGTTTAGACGCAGGGGCGCAGACTGAAGCTTTCTTT
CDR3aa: CASSLDAGAQTEAFF